These 21 T cell receptor beta chains originate from one sample sequenced in a study of T cell changes during pregnancy in multiple sclerosis. Clones were sequenced by immunoSEQ multiplex PCR, and TCRdb holds only the in-frame ones, with some missing. The repertoire holds under 55,000 clones, around 94% seen once, with around 0.3% in the top ten. The sequenced sample was CD4+ T cells from peripheral blood mononuclear cells, obtained in the third trimester of pregnancy. These receptors all come from a female donor with multiple sclerosis, enrolled in a pregnancy study.

The V gene is TRBV4-1, the J gene TRBJ1-6, with D perhaps matching TRBD1 (5 bases). The germline CDR1 and CDR2 sequences are MGHRA and YSYEKL. V was pared by 0 bases and J by 7 bases, with 10 bases between. There are 15 residues in the CDR3. The CDR3 is CASSQDGAANSPLHF. The CDR3 nucleotides read TGCGCCAGCAGCCAAGATGGGGCAGCCAATTCACCCCTCCACTTT.

The J gene is TRBJ1-2, the V gene TRBV5-1; TRBD1 aligns across 8 bases. CDR3 size: 14 residues. Germline trimming cut 4 bases from V and 8 bases from J; bases unmatched to any gene: 10. Germline lookup yields CDR1 SGHRS and CDR2 YFSETQ. CDR3 protein: CASSRGQDVRGYTF. CDR3 in DNA: TGCGCCAGCAGCCGGGGACAGGACGTTCGGGGCTACACCTTC.

V is TRBV28 and J is TRBJ1-5; D not certain. V was cut by 7 bases and J by 3 bases, with 10 bases left in between. The V gene's germline CDR1 is MDHEN and CDR2 SYDVKM. The CDR3 sequence is 13 residues long. CDR3 loop: CASKLNYNQPQHF. The CDR3 nucleotides read TGTGCCAGCAAACTTAACTACAATCAGCCCCAGCATTTT.

The rearrangement links TRBV2 to TRBJ1-3; perhaps TRBD1 as D (5 bases). CDR3 length equals 16 residues. The V gene's germline CDR1 is SNHLY and CDR2 FYNNEI. The germline V and J ends were trimmed by 3 bases and 7 bases, with 19 bases remaining between them. In DNA form, the CDR3 reads TGTGCCAGCAGTGATTTCGCGGGGCTTTGGAGTAACACCATATATTTT. Translated, it gives CASSDFAGLWSNTIYF.

The chain employs TRBV2 and TRBJ2-1, with a possible D match to TRBD1 (6 bases). Trimming pared 5 bases from V and 0 bases from J, leaving 8 bases between. Germline V gene data show CDR1 as SNHLY and CDR2 as FYNNEI. The CDR3 is 14 residues long. As DNA, the CDR3 is TGTGCCAGCAGTCGACAGGTCTCCTACAATGAGCAGTTCTTC. Residues: CASSRQVSYNEQFF.

The chain carries TRBV2 and TRBJ1-2, with TRBD1 matching over 8 bases. The V gene end was trimmed by 4 bases and the J gene end by 5 bases; junction bases not matched to a gene: 12. This CDR3 has 16 amino acids. Looked up from germline, CDR1 is SNHLY and CDR2 is FYNNEI. The CDR3: CASSGLHGQGRYGYTF. Written as DNA, the CDR3 is TGTGCCAGCAGTGGCCTCCATGGACAGGGCCGATATGGCTACACCTTC.

The V gene is TRBV11-3, the J gene TRBJ2-2, with 8 bases identical to TRBD2. This CDR3 contains 15 residues. V was pared by 6 bases and J by 0 bases, with 3 bases of the junction left unmatched. The germline V gene encodes CDR1 SGHNT and CDR2 YENEEA. The CDR3 here is CASSGSGTNTGELFF. DNA of the CDR3: TGTGCCAGCAGTGGTAGCGGGACGAACACCGGGGAGCTGTTTTTT.

The J gene is TRBJ1-1, the V gene TRBV6-1; 8 nucleotides agree with TRBD1. Trimming removed 10 bases from V and 1 base from J; junction bases left unmatched: 8. Germline loops: CDR1 MNHNS, CDR2 SASEGT. The CDR3 is 14 residues long. The CDR3 nucleotides read TGTGCCACCGTCTTCAGGGGGCGGAACACTGAAGCTTTCTTT. Its protein product is CATVFRGRNTEAFF.

The rearrangement joins TRBV5-1 to TRBJ1-2, with 10 bases matching TRBD1. CDR3 length equals 14 residues. The V gene's germline CDR1 is SGHRS and CDR2 YFSETQ. The V segment lost 4 bases and the J segment 8 bases; nucleotides outside the gene matches: 8. The CDR3 reads CASSQGQGMRGYTF. The CDR3 DNA follows: TGCGCCAGCAGCCAGGGACAGGGGATGAGGGGCTACACCTTC.

This chain connects TRBV2 to TRBJ1-2; D not resolved. With 5 bases removed from V and 7 bases from J, the gap between germline ends came to 14 bases. CDR3 size: 13 residues. Germline CDR1 reads SNHLY; CDR2 reads FYNNEI. In DNA form, the CDR3 reads TGTGCCAGCAGTTTGAAATTATCGAGTGGCTACACCTTC. It specifies CASSLKLSSGYTF.

The chain couples TRBV5-5 to TRBJ2-7, with a weak D call TRBD1 (5 bases). CDR1 SGHKS and CDR2 YYEKEE come from the germline V gene (reference sequence). This CDR3 spans 16 amino acids. Trimming stripped 1 base from V and 0 bases from J, with 14 bases between. CDR3 nucleotide sequence: TGTGCCAGCAGCTTGAGGGGCACCCCGGGCTCCTACGAGCAGTACTTC. This codes for CASSLRGTPGSYEQYF.

This clone was recorded only once. The chain is built from TRBV28 and TRBJ2-2, with D maybe TRBD1 (6 bases). The germline V gene encodes CDR1 MDHEN and CDR2 SYDVKM. The ends were cut back, 3 bases at V and 7 bases at J, with 15 bases in the middle. This CDR3 has 15 amino acids. CDR3 sequence (DNA): TGTGCCAGCAGTTTCCCTACTCAGGGGAACGGGGAGCTGTTTTTT. The encoded protein is CASSFPTQGNGELFF. Full variable domain (missing parts from reference TRBV28 and TRBJ2-2): DVKVTQSSRYLVKRTGEKVFLECVQDMDHENMFWYRQDPGLGLRLIYFSYDVKMKEKGDIPEGYSVSREKKERFSLILESASTNQTSMYLCASSFPTQGNGELFFGEGSRLTVL.

V is TRBV19 and J is TRBJ1-1; D is undetermined. The CDR3 sequence is 15 residues long. Germline CDR1 is LNHDA and CDR2 is SQIVND (reference sequence). V shed 4 bases and J shed 4 bases, with 16 bases lying between them. Here the CDR3 reads CASSTRSGLGTEAFF. DNA of the CDR3: TGTGCCAGTAGTACACGATCGGGGTTGGGCACTGAAGCTTTCTTT.

V usage is TRBV11-2 and J usage is TRBJ2-7, with D possibly TRBD2 on 6 matching bases. This CDR3 region has 17 residues. Germline CDR1 and CDR2: SGHAT and FQNNGV. Trimming cost V 0 bases and J 3 bases, with 18 bases left between them. In DNA form, the CDR3 reads TGTGCCAGCAGCTTAGATATCGGGACTCGTACCTTCTACGAGCAGTACTTC. Its protein is CASSLDIGTRTFYEQYF.

In DNA form, the CDR3 reads TGTGCCAGCAGCTTACGGTCCCTAGCGGGGGGTACCACAGATACGCAGTATTTT. Amino acids: CASSLRSLAGGTTDTQYF. The chain links TRBV7-3 to TRBJ2-3, with TRBD2 identical over 11 bases. Germline CDR1 reads SGHTA; CDR2 reads FQGTGA. The CDR3 has 18 amino acids. V was pared by 2 bases and J by 2 bases, with 9 bases of the junction left unmatched.

The rearrangement joins TRBV4-3 to TRBJ2-1; D ambiguous. This CDR3 contains 13 residues. V lost 0 bases to trimming and J lost 9 bases, with 9 bases between them. Germline V gene data show CDR1 as LGHNA and CDR2 as YSLEER. This chain's CDR3 is CASSQDMRGEQFF. The CDR3, as DNA: TGCGCCAGCAGCCAAGATATGAGAGGTGAGCAGTTCTTC.

The CDR3 sequence is CASSAGTPLGRVYF. The CDR3, as DNA: TGTGCCAGCAGCGCCGGGACACCTCTGGGTAGAGTGTACTTC. The chain has TRBV9 and TRBJ2-7, with a tentative D call TRBD1 (6 bases). This CDR3 has 14 residues. Germline V CDR1 and CDR2: SGDLS, YYNGEE. The V gene lost 3 bases and the J gene lost 12 bases, with 22 bases spanning the gap.

Here the CDR3 reads CASTREGLYEQYF. CDR3 in DNA: TGTGCCAGTACGCGGGAGGGCCTGTACGAGCAGTACTTC. V and J are TRBV28 and TRBJ2-7, with 9 positions matching TRBD2. Germline V gene sequence: CDR1 MDHEN, CDR2 SYDVKM. The ends lost 9 bases at V and 4 bases at J; junction bases unmatched: 7. The CDR3 loop spans 13 amino acids.

The chain combines TRBV6-5 with TRBJ1-2; tentatively, D is TRBD1 (5 bases). V was clipped by 2 bases and J by 8 bases, with 12 bases between them. This CDR3 contains 13 residues. Germline loops: CDR1 MNHEY, CDR2 SVGAGI. In nucleotides, the CDR3 is TGTGCCAGCAGTTACCGGGGGATAGGGGGCTACACCTTC. Its translation is CASSYRGIGGYTF.

This chain links TRBV30 with TRBJ1-3; unclear D gene. Germline loops: CDR1 GTSNPN, CDR2 SVGIG (reference sequence). With 3 bases removed from V and 7 bases from J, the gap between germline ends came to 4 bases. The CDR3 spans 10 residues. CDR3 region: CAWRANTIYF. The CDR3 DNA sequence: TGTGCCTGGAGAGCCAACACCATATATTTT.

This clone was recorded only once. V and J are TRBV28 and TRBJ1-5; D remains unclear. Germline assignment: CDR1 MDHEN and CDR2 SYDVKM. V lost 3 bases and J lost 3, with 6 bases in between. This CDR3 spans 13 amino acids. The CDR3 DNA reads TGTGCCAGCAGTTTCAGGTACAATCAGCCCCAGCATTTT. Translated, it gives CASSFRYNQPQHF.